Listed here are 5 T cell receptor beta chains from one sample, sequenced in a study of metastatic and nonmetastatic thyroid tumors. TCRdb ran MiXCR on the PCR reads. The data hold about 64,000 clones, with more than 3.5% observed a single time. Until they underwent thyroid surgery, no patient had received any treatment. The sequencing sample was made of blood. The receptors were gathered from a female donor with papillary thyroid cancer or a benign thyroid nodule (not recorded which). Some clones in this sample may be carry-over from other donors' samples.

The chain recombines TRBV9 with TRBJ1-1; D is undetermined. Germline V gene data show CDR1 as SGDLS and CDR2 as YYNGEE. The length of the CDR3 is 13 residues. V was trimmed by 4 bases and J by 0 bases, leaving 7 bases between them. CDR3 DNA sequence: TGTGCCAGCAGCAGGAGTGTGAACACTGAAGCTTTCTTT. Amino acid sequence: CASSRSVNTEAFF.

Details on this clone: This may stem from a read error, because a much larger clone lies one nucleotide away. The chain uses TRBV30 and TRBJ2-3, with D perhaps matching TRBD2 (6 bases). Trimming stripped 4 bases from V and 0 bases from J, with 14 bases between. CDR3 length: 15 amino acids. Germline V lookup: CDR1 GTSNPN, CDR2 SVGIG (reference sequence). CDR3 sequence (DNA): TGTGCCTGGACTAGCTGGAGGGCGAGCACAGATACGCAGTATTTT. Translated: CAWTSWRASTDTQYF.

The chain links TRBV28 to TRBJ2-3; 8 nucleotides align to TRBD2. Germline V CDR1 and CDR2: MDHEN, SYDVKM. The CDR3 has 17 amino acids. J lost 6 bases, V lost 6 bases, and 17 bases had no gene match. CDR3 protein: CASRSTWGGRSGDTQYF. The CDR3 DNA reads TGTGCCAGCAGGTCTACTTGGGGCGGGAGGTCCGGCGATACGCAGTATTTT.

Worth noting for this clone: This sequence may be a read error, since a much larger clone differs from it by one base. The chain is built from TRBV5-1 and TRBJ2-5, with 13 bases lining up with TRBD2. Germline values: CDR1 SGHRS, CDR2 YFSETQ. V gave up 3 bases and J gave up 4 bases; unmatched junction bases: 15. The CDR3 covers 19 residues. The CDR3 reads CASSSGLAGVPASRETQYF. CDR3 coding DNA: TGCGCCAGCAGCTCTGGACTAGCGGGAGTGCCTGCCTCGAGAGAGACCCAGTACTTC. The variable domain in full, completed from reference TRBV5-1 and TRBJ2-5, reads KAGVTQTPRYLIKTRGQQVTLSCSPISGHRSVSWYQQTPGQGLQFLFEYFSETQRNKGNFPGRFSGRQFSNSRSEMNVSTLELGDSALYLCASSSGLAGVPASRETQYFGPGTRLLVL.

This clone was observed at least ten times. This chain links TRBV6-1 with TRBJ1-5, with a possible D match to TRBD1 (6 bases). The CDR3 totals 14 residues. Germline-derived CDR1 and CDR2 are MNHNS and SASEGT. Between the trimmed V and J ends, which lost 5 bases and 7 bases, there was a span of 15 bases. CDR3 amino acids: CASSPMLGGQPQHF. DNA of the CDR3: TGTGCCAGCAGTCCGATGTTAGGGGGACAGCCCCAGCATTTT.